A single sample gave rise to the 9 T cell receptor beta chains below, sequenced in a study of metastatic and nonmetastatic thyroid tumors. TCRdb reassembled clones from the PCR reads with MiXCR. The sample lists under 55,000 clones, more than 15% occurring once. No treatment had been given to any patient before thyroid surgery. Material: blood. All receptors derive from a female donor with papillary thyroid cancer or a benign thyroid nodule (not recorded which). Some clones in this sample may be carry-over from other donors' samples.

Many counts were recorded for this clone. The chain is built from TRBV19 and TRBJ1-1; D unclear. CDR1 is LNHDA and CDR2 is SQIVND in the germline V gene (reference sequence). The CDR3 is 13 residues long. Deletions cut 7 bases from V and 1 base from J, with 10 bases between. The CDR3 loop reads CASTSMPNTEAFF. The CDR3 DNA sequence: TGTGCCAGTACCTCAATGCCGAACACTGAAGCTTTCTTT.

Many counts were recorded for this clone. The V and J genes are TRBV19 and TRBJ2-3; D unresolved. Trimming took 5 bases from V and 1 from J, leaving 7 bases between them. The CDR3 is made up of 13 amino acids. Germline CDR1 and CDR2: LNHDA and SQIVND (reference sequence). The CDR3 loop is CASSVQGTDTQYF. CDR3 in DNA: TGTGCCAGTAGTGTTCAGGGCACAGATACGCAGTATTTT.

The sample holds many counts of this clone. A read error may be the cause here, since a much bigger clone is one base away. This CDR3 reads CASSLTQGSMNTDAFF. The CDR3 DNA reads TGTGCCAGCAGCCTAACTCAGGGAAGCATGAACACTGATGCTTTCTTT. The V call is TRBV12-3 or TRBV12-4, the J call TRBJ1-1; D perhaps matches TRBD1 (5 bases). The length of the CDR3 is 16 residues.

V usage is TRBV7-9 and J usage is TRBJ2-7; 9 positions agree with TRBD1. The CDR3 loop spans 15 amino acids. After removal of 6 bases from V and 4 bases from J, the junction contained 10 bases not matched to a gene. Germline loops: CDR1 SEHNR, CDR2 FQNEAQ (reference sequence). The DNA of the CDR3 is TGTGCCAGCAGTTTCGGGGACAGGGCCCCTTACGAGCAGTACTTC. It translates to CASSFGDRAPYEQYF. Based on the CDR3 plus reference TRBV7-9 and TRBJ2-7, the full variable domain is DTGVSQNPRHKITKRGQNVTFRCDPISEHNRLYWYRQTLGQGPEFLTYFQNEAQLEKSRLLSDRFSAERPKGSFSTLEIQRTEQGDSAMYLCASSFGDRAPYEQYFGPGTRLTVT.

This rearrangement joins TRBV19 to TRBJ2-1, with D hard to call. The CDR3 runs to 13 residues. The V end lost 10 bases, the J end lost 0 bases, and 10 bases lay between the germline ends. Germline values: CDR1 LNHDA, CDR2 SQIVND (reference sequence). This chain's CDR3 is CATQVYSYNEQFF. CDR3 bases: TGTGCCACCCAGGTGTACTCCTACAATGAGCAGTTCTTC.

This clone came up a few times. The genes are TRBV19 and TRBJ1-2; no definite D call. The V end lost 10 bases, the J end lost 4 bases, and 19 bases lay between the germline ends. In germline, CDR1 is LNHDA, CDR2 SQIVND (reference sequence). CDR3 length: 14 amino acids. The CDR3 loop reads CATQVFGGSYGYTF. In nucleotides, the CDR3 is TGTGCCACCCAAGTGTTCGGAGGTAGCTATGGCTACACCTTC.

This clone was seen at least ten times. V is TRBV28 and J is TRBJ2-1; D might be TRBD2 (5 bases). Germline V gives CDR1 MDHEN, CDR2 SYDVKM. The ends were cut back, 1 base at V and 5 bases at J, with 15 bases in the middle. The CDR3 runs to 16 residues. CDR3 sequence: CASSLSVSLRDNEQFF. As DNA, the CDR3 is TGTGCCAGCAGTTTATCGGTCAGTCTGAGGGACAATGAGCAGTTCTTC. The full variable domain, with the rest looked up from reference TRBV28 and TRBJ2-1, is DVKVTQSSRYLVKRTGEKVFLECVQDMDHENMFWYRQDPGLGLRLIYFSYDVKMKEKGDIPEGYSVSREKKERFSLILESASTNQTSMYLCASSLSVSLRDNEQFFGPGTRLTVL.

The genes are TRBV20-1 and TRBJ1-2; 9 nucleotides line up with TRBD1. The CDR3 length is 15 residues. From germline, CDR1 is DFQATT and CDR2 SNEGSKA (reference sequence). V lost 3 bases, J lost 1 base, and 6 bases stayed unmatched. CDR3 DNA: TGCAGTGCTAGCGTGCGGGACAGGGTTAACTATGGCTACACCTTC. It encodes CSASVRDRVNYGYTF.

This clone was recorded a few times. The CDR3 bases are TGCAGTGCTAGAGATAGGGGGGCGGGTAGTGGGTACGAGCAGTACTTC. Translated: CSARDRGAGSGYEQYF. This chain uses TRBV20-1 with TRBJ2-7; perhaps D is TRBD1 or TRBD2 (6 bases each). There are 16 residues in the CDR3. Germline CDR1 and CDR2: DFQATT and SNEGSKA (reference sequence). V gave up 0 bases and J gave up 4 bases, with 19 bases separating them.